This entry lists 22 T cell receptor beta chains sequenced from one sample in a study of blood T cells in healthy people across ages. A J-beta primer mix and a sample-barcoded 5' primer were used in a second PCR of about 6 to 12 cycles. One entry per CDR3 protein results from TCRdb running MiXCR on the 5' RACE reads. In the table there are a few hundred thousand distinct CDR3 sequences, about 52% of which are singletons. Material for sequencing was blood. These receptors were taken from a man in his fifties or sixties in good health.

This clonotype was picked up one time. The chain joins TRBV12-5 to TRBJ2-3, with 7 bases identical to TRBD2. With V trimmed by 5 bases and J by 0 bases, 8 bases remained unmatched. Germline CDR1 reads LGHNT; CDR2 reads FRNRAP. The CDR3 length is 16 residues. CDR3 protein: CASGPRAGRSTDTQYF. The CDR3 region has the DNA TGTGCTAGTGGTCCCCGAGCGGGGCGAAGCACAGATACGCAGTATTTT.

This clonotype showed up just a few times. The chain employs TRBV4-3 and TRBJ2-7; D is unresolved. The V and J ends lost 4 bases and 6 bases respectively, with 19 bases between them. In germline, CDR1 is LGHNA, CDR2 YSLEER. The length of the CDR3 is 15 residues. In DNA form, the CDR3 reads TGCGCCAGCAGCCCCCAGGTAGCCGGTCCTAGCGAGCAGTACTTC. It encodes CASSPQVAGPSEQYF.

CDR3 DNA sequence: TGTGCCAGCAGTTATGGGACGCCTCCCTACGAGCAGTACTTC. This codes for CASSYGTPPYEQYF. The chain employs TRBV6-6 and TRBJ2-4; the D gene could be TRBD1 or TRBD2 (5 bases each). TRBJ2-7 matches the DNA end more closely, so the J call is doubtful. Germline CDR1 MNHNY, CDR2 SVGAGI (reference sequence). This CDR3 is 14 amino acids long.

This clonotype has more than one count but fewer than ten. The chain links TRBV25-1 to TRBJ2-7, with a possible D match to TRBD1 (6 bases). V lost 5 bases to trimming and J lost 6 bases, with 14 bases between them. The CDR3 covers 13 residues. Per germline, CDR1 MGHDK and CDR2 SYGVNS. The CDR3 loop is CASSQRTDGEQYF. In DNA, the CDR3 is TGTGCCAGCAGTCAACGGACAGACGGCGAGCAGTACTTC.

The chain carries TRBV27 and TRBJ1-2, with TRBD1 matching over 9 bases. Germline V gene sequence: CDR1 MNHEY, CDR2 SMNVEV (reference sequence). The CDR3 contains 14 residues. V lost 5 bases to trimming and J lost 8 bases; unmatched junction nucleotides: 9. The CDR3 coding sequence is TGTGCCAGCAGTCCATCGGACAGGGGAGGAGGCTACACCTTC. Translation: CASSPSDRGGGYTF.

This rearrangement joins TRBV7-9 to TRBJ2-7, with 9 bases identical to TRBD1. Germline lookup yields CDR1 SEHNR and CDR2 FQNEAQ (reference sequence). V gave up 1 base and J gave up 3 bases; unmatched junction bases: 1. This CDR3 is 14 amino acids long. The CDR3 loop reads CASSLGQGVYEQYF. CDR3 DNA sequence: TGTGCCAGCAGCTTAGGACAGGGGGTCTACGAGCAGTACTTC.

V and J are TRBV3-1 and TRBJ2-2, with 9 bases identical to TRBD2. The CDR3 covers 15 residues. J gave up 6 bases and V 4 bases, and 6 bases lay outside the gene matches. Germline values: CDR1 LGHDT, CDR2 YNNKEL (reference sequence). CDR3 amino acids: CASSPRVAGAGELFF. DNA of the CDR3: TGTGCCAGCAGCCCCCGGGTAGCGGGGGCCGGGGAGCTGTTTTTT.

The J gene is TRBJ2-7, the V gene TRBV20-1, with D possibly being TRBD2 (6 bases). Germline CDR1 is DFQATT and CDR2 is SNEGSKA (reference sequence). The CDR3 totals 14 residues. The V end lost 6 bases, the J end lost 1 base, and 16 bases lay between the germline ends. In nucleotides, the CDR3 is TGCAGTGCCCTAGGGGCGGCGGGGTCCTACGAGCAGTACTTC. It is translated as CSALGAAGSYEQYF.

On this clonotype itself: Compared with germline, one end of the junction differs, possibly owing to a read error. The rearrangement joins TRBV7-7 to TRBJ2-5; 8 bases are a match to TRBD2. The germline V gene has CDR1 SSHAT and CDR2 FNYEAQ (reference sequence). The CDR3 has 14 residues. As DNA, the CDR3 is TGTGCTAGCAGCTTAGCGGGGCTCCAAGAGACCCAGTACTTC. Its translation: CASSLAGLQETQYF.

This chain connects TRBV4-3 to TRBJ2-7, with 9 bases matching TRBD1. Germline-derived CDR1 and CDR2 are LGHNA and YSLEER. The CDR3 is 15 residues long. Trimming took 4 bases from V and 3 from J; bases not matched to a gene: 7. The CDR3 DNA reads TGCGCCAGCAGCCCTGGGACAGGGTTTGGCTACGAGCAGTACTTC. Translating it yields CASSPGTGFGYEQYF.

Only a few counts were recorded for this clonotype. The chain carries TRBV4-2 and TRBJ2-7; TRBD2 might be the D (7 bases). V dropped 4 bases and J dropped 2 bases, with 18 bases sitting between them. The CDR3 runs 16 residues. The germline CDR1 and CDR2 sequences are LGHNA and YNFKEQ. CDR3 DNA: TGTGCCAGCAGCCGCGGAGGGGGGCTAGCGGCCTACGAGCAGTACTTC. As protein: CASSRGGGLAAYEQYF.

A word on this clonotype: One junction end disagrees with the germline gene, perhaps due to a read error. The rearrangement uses TRBV20-1 and TRBJ2-1, with 10 nucleotides matching TRBD2. CDR1 is DFQATT, CDR2 SNEGSKA, per germline (reference sequence). CDR3 length: 16 residues. CDR3 coding DNA: TGCAGTGCTAAAGAACTAGCGGGGAACTCCTACAGTGAGCAGTTCTTC. Translating it yields CSAKELAGNSYSEQFF.

This sequence joins TRBV20-1 and TRBJ1-5; a weak D match, TRBD1 (6 bases). The V and J ends lost 7 bases and 5 bases respectively, with 21 bases between them. Germline V gives CDR1 DFQATT, CDR2 SNEGSKA (reference sequence). The CDR3 consists of 15 residues. The CDR3 nucleotides are TGCAGTGTTAAGATTATGAGGGGGGACTATCAGCCCCAGCATTTT. Translation gives CSVKIMRGDYQPQHF.

This clonotype was seen ten or more times. The chain uses TRBV19 and TRBJ2-3; 7 bases are shared with TRBD2. Germline V gene lookup returns CDR1 LNHDA and CDR2 SQIVND (reference sequence). The CDR3 extends over 15 amino acids. The J segment lost 1 base and the V segment lost 7 bases, leaving 8 bases of the junction unmatched. This CDR3 is CASTRGGGGTDTQYF. The CDR3 DNA reads as TGTGCCAGTACCCGAGGTGGGGGGGGCACAGATACGCAGTATTTT.

The chain employs TRBV20-1 and TRBJ2-5, with a tentative D call TRBD1 (5 bases). Trimming left V 1 base short and J 2 bases short, with 8 bases between. This CDR3 region has 13 residues. Germline CDR1 reads DFQATT; CDR2 reads SNEGSKA (reference sequence). CDR3 region: CSARVPGQETQYF. DNA for the CDR3: TGCAGTGCTAGAGTACCAGGGCAAGAGACCCAGTACTTC.

This clonotype was observed at least ten times. The rearrangement uses TRBV4-3 and TRBJ2-5; the D is unclear. Trimming removed 0 bases at V and 1 base at J, with 12 bases between. Germline loops: CDR1 LGHNA, CDR2 YSLEER. This CDR3 is built from 16 residues. CDR3 loop: CASSQDWASPQETQYF. In DNA, the CDR3 is TGCGCCAGCAGCCAAGATTGGGCAAGCCCCCAAGAGACCCAGTACTTC.

V is TRBV6-5 and J is TRBJ2-7, with D unresolved. Germline loops: CDR1 MNHEY, CDR2 SVGAGI. The CDR3 is made up of 14 amino acids. V lost 2 bases and J 7 bases, leaving 15 bases between the germline ends. Here the CDR3 DNA reads TGTGCCAGCAGTTACGGGGTCAGAGACCGAGAGCAGTACTTC. This gives the protein CASSYGVRDREQYF.

This clonotype was found a few times. The rearrangement uses TRBV7-9 and TRBJ2-7; 9 bases agree with TRBD2. Trimming took 2 bases from V and 1 from J; bases not matched to a gene: 9. Germline CDR1 and CDR2: SEHNR and FQNEAQ (reference sequence). The CDR3 totals 17 residues. The CDR3 DNA follows: TGTGCCAGCAGCTTAACAAGCGGGGGGCTACATTCCTACGAGCAGTACTTC. It translates to CASSLTSGGLHSYEQYF. The variable domain in full, with the rest retrieved from reference TRBV7-9 and TRBJ2-7, is DTGVSQNPRHKITKRGQNVTFRCDPISEHNRLYWYRQTLGQGPEFLTYFQNEAQLEKSRLLSDRFSAERPKGSFSTLEIQRTEQGDSAMYLCASSLTSGGLHSYEQYFGPGTRLTVT.

The V call is TRBV28, the J call TRBJ2-4; TRBD1 agrees at 7 bases. The J segment lost 13 bases and the V segment lost 5 bases, leaving 17 bases of the junction unmatched. Per the germline V gene, CDR1 is MDHEN and CDR2 is SYDVKM. The CDR3 has 15 residues. The CDR3 nucleotides read TGTGCCAGCAGTCCCCTGAGAGACAGGGCTTCCGGGCAGTACTTC. Amino acid sequence: CASSPLRDRASGQYF.

The genes are TRBV7-9 and TRBJ1-1, with a possible D match to TRBD1 (6 bases). The CDR3 has 12 amino acids. Germline V lookup: CDR1 SEHNR, CDR2 FQNEAQ (reference sequence). Trimming cost V 5 bases and J 7 bases, with 11 bases left between them. CDR3 residues: CASSVVGGEAFF. CDR3 nucleotides: TGTGCCAGCAGCGTAGTAGGGGGTGAAGCTTTCTTT.

This clonotype was observed many times. This chain connects TRBV12-5 to TRBJ2-5; the D gene is possibly TRBD1 (5 bases). With 5 bases removed from V and 9 bases from J, the gap between germline ends came to 10 bases. Germline V gene data show CDR1 as LGHNT and CDR2 as FRNRAP. CDR3 length: 11 amino acids. The CDR3 DNA is TGTGCTAGTGGTGGCTTGGGGCCCCAGTACTTC. Encoded protein: CASGGLGPQYF.

This clonotype has a handful of counts. The CDR3 DNA reads as TGCGCCAGCAGCATGCGACTAGCGGGAGGATCAGAGCAGTTCTTC. Translating it yields CASSMRLAGGSEQFF. The genes are TRBV5-1 and TRBJ2-1, with 13 bases that match TRBD2. The CDR3 length is 15 residues. J was trimmed by 10 bases and V by 4 bases; bases with no gene match: 8. The germline V gene has CDR1 SGHRS and CDR2 YFSETQ.